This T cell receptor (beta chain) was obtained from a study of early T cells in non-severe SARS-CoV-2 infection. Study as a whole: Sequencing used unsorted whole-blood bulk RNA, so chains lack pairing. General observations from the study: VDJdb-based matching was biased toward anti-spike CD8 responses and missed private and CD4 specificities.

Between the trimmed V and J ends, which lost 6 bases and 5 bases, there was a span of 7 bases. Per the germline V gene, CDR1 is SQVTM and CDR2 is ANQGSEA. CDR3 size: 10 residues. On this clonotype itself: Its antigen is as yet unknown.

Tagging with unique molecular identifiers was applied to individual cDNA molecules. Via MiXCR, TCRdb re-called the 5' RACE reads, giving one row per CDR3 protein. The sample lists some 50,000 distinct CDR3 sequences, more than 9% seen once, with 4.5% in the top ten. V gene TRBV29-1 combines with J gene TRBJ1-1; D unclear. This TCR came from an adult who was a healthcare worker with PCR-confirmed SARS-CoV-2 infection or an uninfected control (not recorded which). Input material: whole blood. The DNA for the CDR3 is TGCAGCGTGCAAGTAACTGAAGCTTTCTTT. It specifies CSVQVTEAFF.